The 8 T cell receptor beta chains given below trace back to one sample, sequenced in a study of cytomegalovirus exposure and HLA in healthy donors. Primers: 60 Vbeta forward and 13 Jbeta reverse. Sequenced by immunoSEQ multiplex PCR; TCRdb stores in-frame clones only, minus some. Of 130,000 to 150,000 clones in the sample, roughly 74% were seen once. Material for sequencing was PBMCs. Receptors were obtained from a woman younger than 30 in good health and CMV-seropositive.

The V gene is TRBV6-5, the J gene TRBJ2-1; D is perhaps TRBD2 (5 bases). The CDR3 runs to 14 residues. Germline V CDR1 and CDR2: MNHEY, SVGAGI. Deletions cut 6 bases from V and 4 bases from J, with 13 bases between. The CDR3 protein is CASSPGKRYNEQFF. DNA for the CDR3: TGTGCCAGCAGCCCGGGGAAGCGGTACAATGAGCAGTTCTTC.

The chain couples TRBV7-2 to TRBJ1-4; 9 nucleotides line up with TRBD1. There are 16 residues in the CDR3. V lost 2 bases and J lost 7; bases outside the gene matches: 8. Germline-derived CDR1 and CDR2 are SGHTA and FQGNSA. The CDR3 nucleotides are TGTGCCAGCAGCTTAAACCCCGACAGGGGGAGTGAAAAACTGTTTTTT. Translation gives CASSLNPDRGSEKLFF.

The rearrangement links TRBV6-1 to TRBJ1-6; possible D gene TRBD1, 6 bases. CDR1 and CDR2 (germline): MNHNS, SASEGT. V lost 8 bases and J 16 bases, leaving 12 bases between the germline ends. CDR3 length equals 10 residues. CDR3 coding DNA: TGTGCCAGCCAAGGGGGGGATCTCCACTTT. It specifies CASQGGDLHF.

V is TRBV19 and J is TRBJ1-5; TRBD1 is a possible D gene (5 bases). Germline V gives CDR1 LNHDA, CDR2 SQIVND (reference sequence). Trimming took off 6 bases at V and 6 bases at J, with 15 bases between the two ends. The CDR3 covers 14 residues. This CDR3 reads CASRYDRGSQPQHF. CDR3 DNA sequence: TGTGCCAGTAGGTATGATAGGGGAAGTCAGCCCCAGCATTTT.

J is TRBJ2-1 and V is TRBV7-9, with D unclear. There are 14 residues in the CDR3. Germline assignment: CDR1 SEHNR and CDR2 FQNEAQ (reference sequence). With 6 bases removed from V and 6 bases from J, the gap between germline ends came to 15 bases. The CDR3 DNA follows: TGTGCCAGCAGTTCGGTCCCAATAACCAATGAGCAGTTCTTC. Protein sequence: CASSSVPITNEQFF. Variable domain in full (rest from reference TRBV7-9 and TRBJ2-1): DTGVSQNPRHKITKRGQNVTFRCDPISEHNRLYWYRQTLGQGPEFLTYFQNEAQLEKSRLLSDRFSAERPKGSFSTLEIQRTEQGDSAMYLCASSSVPITNEQFFGPGTRLTVL.

V is TRBV7-7 and J is TRBJ2-5, with 8 nucleotides matching TRBD1. Germline V lookup: CDR1 SSHAT, CDR2 FNYEAQ (reference sequence). The CDR3 consists of 13 residues. V gave up 5 bases and J gave up 5 bases; unmatched junction bases: 4. CDR3 loop: CASSQNRGETQYF. CDR3 DNA: TGTGCCAGCAGCCAAAACAGGGGGGAGACCCAGTACTTC.

V is TRBV19 and J is TRBJ2-3; 8 nucleotides agree with TRBD2. Trimming cost V 4 bases and J 6 bases; bases outside gene matches: 6. CDR1 is LNHDA, CDR2 SQIVND, per germline (reference sequence). The CDR3 is 14 amino acids. CDR3 in DNA: TGTGCCAGTAGTAGGACTAGCAAGTTGGATACGCAGTATTTT. It specifies CASSRTSKLDTQYF.

The chain carries TRBV7-8 and TRBJ2-4, with D tentatively TRBD2 (6 bases). Germline-derived CDR1 and CDR2 are SGHVS and FQNEAQ. Trimming pared 4 bases from V and 1 base from J, leaving 17 bases between. The CDR3 extends over 17 amino acids. The CDR3 nucleotides are TGTGCCAGCAGCTCCGGGACCGGAGGGGACGCCAAAAACATTCAGTACTTC. Its translation: CASSSGTGGDAKNIQYF.